This T cell receptor (beta chain) is drawn from a study of shared clonotypes between healthy human individuals. Those who donated were healthy HIV-negative adults, with no recent acute infections or vaccinations reported. V shed 3 bases, J shed 0 bases, and the junction held 11 bases outside the gene matches. The CDR3 loop spans 16 amino acids. Germline CDR1 reads GTSNPN; CDR2 reads SVGIG (reference sequence). Investigators spread the genomic DNA of each subset evenly over several immunoSEQ plates. Authors' analysis steps: Filtering was not the same, since immunoSEQ gave junction-only sequences without quality scores. Here immunoSEQ multiplex PCR was the method, and the copy in TCRdb shows in-frame clones only, minus some. Clone size and V and J calls were adopted from that table, with D and trimming inferred from the DNA. The sample includes 450,000 to 650,000 clones, roughly four fifths of them seen just once.

The TCR comes from a middle-aged woman in good health. Some clones in this sample may be carry-over from other donors' samples. V is TRBV30 and J is TRBJ2-7; 7 bases match TRBD2. The sequencing sample was made of PBMCs. The CDR3 DNA sequence: TGTGCCTGGAGGCCCCCGTTCGCTAGCGGCTCCTACGAGCAGTACTTC. Translated: CAWRPPFASGSYEQYF.